Shown below are 13 T cell receptor beta chains from a single sample sequenced in a study of cytomegalovirus exposure and HLA in healthy donors. 60 Vbeta and 13 Jbeta primers were used in PCR. Data came from immunoSEQ multiplex PCR; TCRdb stores just in-frame clones and leaves some out. The sample shows over 200,000 clones, 70% to 85% of them seen only once. The sequencing input was PBMCs. Source of these receptors: a woman aged 40 to 55 in good health and CMV-seronegative.

This rearrangement joins TRBV4-2 to TRBJ1-3; D may be TRBD1 (6 bases). This CDR3 is 16 amino acids long. Trimming took off 0 bases at V and 4 bases at J, with 13 bases between the two ends. From germline, CDR1 is LGHNA and CDR2 YNFKEQ. The CDR3 DNA follows: TGTGCCAGCAGCCAAGAGGGGGGGGCATCCGGAAACACCATATATTTT. This translates into CASSQEGGASGNTIYF.

This chain joins TRBV6-1 and TRBJ2-7, with TRBD1 identical over 7 bases. This CDR3 has 15 amino acids. Unmatched junction bases numbered 6, after V lost 4 bases and J lost 0 bases. CDR1 MNHNS and CDR2 SASEGT come from the germline V gene. CDR3 sequence: CASSVIWDSSYEQYF. DNA of the CDR3: TGTGCCAGCAGTGTGATATGGGACAGCTCCTACGAGCAGTACTTC.

Worth noting for this clone: One end of the junction is discordant with germline, which a read error may explain. The chain uses TRBV7-9 and TRBJ2-5; no clear D. In germline, CDR1 is SEHNR, CDR2 FQNEAQ (reference sequence). There are 11 residues in the CDR3. CDR3 nucleotides: TGTTCCAGCAGCCCACAAGAGACCCAGTACTTC. Translating it yields CSSSPQETQYF.

This clone was seen a handful of times. The V gene is TRBV6-1, the J gene TRBJ2-1; 10 bases fit TRBD2. The CDR3 runs to 19 residues. In germline, CDR1 is MNHNS, CDR2 SASEGT. The V segment lost 0 bases and the J segment 0 bases; nucleotides outside the gene matches: 8. In DNA form, the CDR3 reads TGTGCCAGCAGTGAAGCGGCTAGCGGGGGCCTTAGCTCCTACAATGAGCAGTTCTTC. The encoded protein is CASSEAASGGLSSYNEQFF.

CDR3: CASSLGQGGNEKLFF. The CDR3 DNA follows: TGTGCCAGCAGTCTGGGACAGGGAGGTAATGAAAAACTGTTTTTT. J is TRBJ1-4 and V is TRBV28; 9 bases are a match to TRBD1. The germline gives CDR1 MDHEN, CDR2 SYDVKM. The CDR3 covers 15 residues. The junction had 5 bases not matched to a gene; V was cut back by 5 bases and J by 4 bases.

This clone was observed a single time. The rearrangement joins TRBV11-2 to TRBJ1-1, with unresolved D. Germline V gene lookup returns CDR1 SGHAT and CDR2 FQNNGV. The V gene lost 0 bases and the J gene lost 0 bases, with 8 bases spanning the gap. CDR3 size: 15 residues. CDR3: CASSLDRSMNTEAFF. The DNA of the CDR3 is TGTGCCAGCAGCTTAGATCGGTCCATGAACACTGAAGCTTTCTTT.

The J gene is TRBJ2-3, the V gene TRBV27; TRBD1 aligns across 9 bases. CDR1 is MNHEY and CDR2 is SMNVEV in the germline V gene (reference sequence). V gave up 4 bases and J gave up 3 bases; unmatched junction bases: 11. This CDR3 is built from 17 residues. In DNA, the CDR3 is TGTGCCAGCAGTTGGGCGATCCGACAGGGGGGGACAGATACGCAGTATTTT. It is translated as CASSWAIRQGGTDTQYF.

This clone was counted between two and nine times. The V gene is TRBV5-1, the J gene TRBJ1-3, with 7 positions matching TRBD1. The V gene's germline CDR1 is SGHRS and CDR2 YFSETQ. The CDR3 covers 16 residues. V lost 0 bases and J lost 3; bases outside the gene matches: 6. The CDR3 bases are TGCGCCAGCAGCTTGGTTACAGGGGAGGTTGGAAACACCATATATTTT. This codes for CASSLVTGEVGNTIYF.

The genes are TRBV7-3 and TRBJ1-1, with D tentatively TRBD1 (5 bases). This CDR3 spans 15 amino acids. Germline V gene lookup returns CDR1 SGHTA and CDR2 FQGTGA. V lost 8 bases and J lost 0, with 16 bases in between. The CDR3 is CASPPTRGMNTEAFF. CDR3 nucleotides: TGTGCCAGCCCCCCGACCCGGGGGATGAACACTGAAGCTTTCTTT.

This sequence joins TRBV4-3 and TRBJ1-4; D not certain. CDR3 size: 15 residues. CDR1 is LGHNA and CDR2 is YSLEER in the germline V gene. Trimming shortened V by 1 base and J by 0 bases, and 6 bases separated the two germline ends. The DNA for the CDR3 is TGCGCCAGCAGCCAAGGACGGGCAACTAATGAAAAACTGTTTTTT. This encodes CASSQGRATNEKLFF.

The chain recombines TRBV7-9 with TRBJ2-3; 8 bases match TRBD2. V lost 2 bases, J lost 6 bases, and 10 bases stayed unmatched. Germline CDR1 is SEHNR and CDR2 is FQNEAQ (reference sequence). CDR3 size: 16 residues. This chain's CDR3 is CASSLQAGVPADTQYF. The CDR3 region has the DNA TGTGCCAGCAGCTTACAAGCGGGGGTCCCCGCGGATACGCAGTATTTT.

The CDR3 bases are TGTGCCAGCAGCTCTCAGGGGATGAACACTGAAGCTTTCTTT. Translated: CASSSQGMNTEAFF. The chain is built from TRBV7-9 and TRBJ1-1, with D perhaps TRBD1 (6 bases). The ends were cut back, 4 bases at V and 0 bases at J, with 9 bases in the middle. The CDR3 consists of 14 residues. Germline-derived CDR1 and CDR2 are SEHNR and FQNEAQ (reference sequence).

This clone came up a few times. This chain uses TRBV6-5 with TRBJ1-1; possibly TRBD1 for D (6 bases). Germline CDR1 is MNHEY and CDR2 is SVGAGI. The CDR3 covers 13 residues. Trimming removed 5 bases from V and 5 bases from J, with 12 bases in between. The CDR3 coding sequence is TGTGCCAGCAGTCCCAAAGGGGGTACTGAAGCTTTCTTT. Translated: CASSPKGGTEAFF.